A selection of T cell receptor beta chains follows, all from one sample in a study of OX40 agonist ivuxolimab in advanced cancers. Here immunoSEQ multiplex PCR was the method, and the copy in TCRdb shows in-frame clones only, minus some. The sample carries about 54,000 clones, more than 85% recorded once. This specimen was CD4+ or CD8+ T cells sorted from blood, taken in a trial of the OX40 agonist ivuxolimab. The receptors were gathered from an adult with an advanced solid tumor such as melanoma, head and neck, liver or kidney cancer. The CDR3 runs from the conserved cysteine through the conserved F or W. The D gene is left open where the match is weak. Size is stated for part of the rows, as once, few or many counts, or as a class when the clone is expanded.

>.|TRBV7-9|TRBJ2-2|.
TGTGCCAGCAGCTTAGCGGGTAGGACCGGGGAGCTGTTTTTT
CASSLAGRTGELFF
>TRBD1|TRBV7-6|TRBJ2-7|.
TGTGCCAGCAGTGCGGGACAGGGGGTTGCCTACGAGCAGTACTTC
CASSAGQGVAYEQYF
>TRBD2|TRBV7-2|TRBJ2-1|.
TGTGCCAGCAGCCTAAGACCCGGGACTAGAGAGCAGTTCTTC
CASSLRPGTREQFF
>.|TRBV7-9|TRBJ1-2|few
TGTGCCAGCAGCTTAGGTACCGTAGGCTACACCTTC
CASSLGTVGYTF
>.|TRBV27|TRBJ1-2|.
TGTGCCAGCAGTTTATACGGACAGAACTATGGCTACACCTTC
CASSLYGQNYGYTF
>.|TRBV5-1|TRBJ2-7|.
TGCGCCAGCAGCTTGTACGGGAGCCCCAACGAGCAGTACTTC
CASSLYGSPNEQYF
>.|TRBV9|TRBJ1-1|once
TGTGCCAGCAGCCCTCCGACAATTCAGGACACTGAAGCTTTCTTT
CASSPPTIQDTEAFF
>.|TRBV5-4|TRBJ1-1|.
TGTGCCAGCAGCTTGGCGGGGGGCAGACCCCCTGACTTCTTT
CASSLAGGRPPDFF
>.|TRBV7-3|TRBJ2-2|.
TGTGCCAGCAGCTTCTCGGGGGGCGACGGGGAGCTGTTTTTT
CASSFSGGDGELFF
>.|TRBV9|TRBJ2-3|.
TGTGCCAGCAGCCTCGGGGGAGTGGGCACAGATACGCAGTATTTT
CASSLGGVGTDTQYF
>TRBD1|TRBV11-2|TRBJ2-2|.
TGTGCCAGCAGCTTAGAGGCAGGGGGAACCGGGGAGCTGTTTTTT
CASSLEAGGTGELFF
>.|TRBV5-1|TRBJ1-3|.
TGCGCCAGCAGCTTGCGGGGTGGGAGAGACACCATATATTTT
CASSLRGGRDTIYF
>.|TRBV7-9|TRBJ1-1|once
TGTGCCAGCAGCCCGGACAAGACTGAAGCTTTCTTT
CASSPDKTEAFF
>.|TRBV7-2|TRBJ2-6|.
TGTGCCAGTAGCTTAAACAGGGGACTATCCGGGGCCAACGTCCTGACTTTC
CASSLNRGLSGANVLTF
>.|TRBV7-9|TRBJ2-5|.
TGTGCCGGCGGACAGTCACAAGAGACCCAGTACTTC
CAGGQSQETQYF
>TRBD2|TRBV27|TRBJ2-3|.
TGTGCCAGCACTGGCGGGGGGAGGACAGATACGCAGTATTTT
CASTGGGRTDTQYF
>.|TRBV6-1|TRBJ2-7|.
TGTGCCAGCAAGTGGACAGCGTACTACGAGCAGTACTTC
CASKWTAYYEQYF
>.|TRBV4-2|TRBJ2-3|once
TGTGCCAGCAGCCAAGGACAGAGCACAGATACGCAGTATTTT
CASSQGQSTDTQYF
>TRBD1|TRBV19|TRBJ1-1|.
TGTGCCATCGGGACAGGGGGATATGAGGCTTTCTTT
CAIGTGGYEAFF
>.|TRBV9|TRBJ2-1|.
TGTGCCAGCAGCGGAAACAGGGTTGGGGTTGGCGATGAGCAGTTCTTC
CASSGNRVGVGDEQFF
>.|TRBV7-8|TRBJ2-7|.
TGTGCCAGCAGCTTAGGGGTGAATAGCGCTTCCTACGAGCAGTACTTC
CASSLGVNSASYEQYF
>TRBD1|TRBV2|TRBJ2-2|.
TGTGCCGGCTCCGAGACAGGGTCCGCCGGGGAGCTGTTTTTT
CAGSETGSAGELFF
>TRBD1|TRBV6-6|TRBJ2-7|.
TGTGCCAGCAGGCGACAGGGTCCGAGGGAGCAGTACTTC
CASRRQGPREQYF